Below, one T cell receptor (beta chain) is given with its context. From germline, CDR1 is KGHSH and CDR2 LQKENI. The CDR3 contains 18 residues. After removal of 9 bases from V and 0 bases from J, the junction contained 16 bases not matched to a gene. This sample was taken from a study of blood T cell repertoires in COVID-19. Study at large: Acute and convalescent COVID-19 samples came from the United States, Italy and Spain. T cells, B-cell-depleted T cells, or PBMCs provided the cDNA or gDNA that served as material.

As originally analysed: Reference gene primer amplification gave estimated nucleated cell counts. The assay was immunoSEQ multiplex PCR, and TCRdb's table has in-frame clones only and misses some. Clone size and V and J calls were adopted from that table, with D and trimming inferred from the DNA. The data hold 110,000 to 150,000 clones, with roughly 76% observed a single time. The rearrangement joins TRBV18 to TRBJ2-5; 10 bases agree with TRBD2. Sequencing was done on a sample of peripheral blood. The TCR was taken from a man older than 75 with acute or convalescent COVID-19. CDR3 in DNA: TGTGCCAGAACCAGTAGCGGGGGGCCTCCTGACCACCAAGAGACCCAGTACTTC. This encodes CARTSSGGPPDHQETQYF. The entire variable domain, with the rest obtained from reference TRBV18 and TRBJ2-5, is as follows: NAGVMQNPRHLVRRRGQEARLRCSPMKGHSHVYWYRQLPEEGLKFMVYLQKENIIDESGMPKERFSAEFPKEGPSILRIQQVVRGDSAAYFCARTSSGGPPDHQETQYFGPGTRLLVL.